This T cell receptor beta chain was captured by sequencing in a study of T cells after yellow fever vaccination. General study findings and limits: FACS-sorted repertoires could harbor abundant contaminating bulk-population clonotypes. Weaker in magnitude, the secondary response showed a faster peak on day 5 versus 15. Most primary-vaccination clones recurred post-booster (about 96% CD4, roughly 90% CD8).

For TCR, cDNA came from 5'RACE template switching, which added a universal primer site and UMIs. MiXCR was run by TCRdb on the 5' RACE reads, yielding one entry per CDR3 protein. Of some 300,000 distinct CDR3 sequences listed, less than 9.5% are singletons. Germline CDR1 is SGHRS and CDR2 is YFSETQ. With 4 bases clipped from V and 2 bases from J, the junction kept 20 bases outside the gene matches. CDR3 length equals 19 residues. This clonotype has just a few counts. The target antigen is unknown. The chain employs TRBV5-1 and TRBJ1-2; the match to TRBD1 covers 7 bases. This sample comprised PBMCs, obtained around 45 days after the first yellow fever vaccination. This TCR was sampled from a man between 18 and 35 years old who received the YFV17D yellow fever vaccine. The CDR3 DNA reads TGCGCCAGCAGCCCCCAAGGGACAGCGAAGCTAAACGGAAACTATGGCTACACCTTC. Translation: CASSPQGTAKLNGNYGYTF.